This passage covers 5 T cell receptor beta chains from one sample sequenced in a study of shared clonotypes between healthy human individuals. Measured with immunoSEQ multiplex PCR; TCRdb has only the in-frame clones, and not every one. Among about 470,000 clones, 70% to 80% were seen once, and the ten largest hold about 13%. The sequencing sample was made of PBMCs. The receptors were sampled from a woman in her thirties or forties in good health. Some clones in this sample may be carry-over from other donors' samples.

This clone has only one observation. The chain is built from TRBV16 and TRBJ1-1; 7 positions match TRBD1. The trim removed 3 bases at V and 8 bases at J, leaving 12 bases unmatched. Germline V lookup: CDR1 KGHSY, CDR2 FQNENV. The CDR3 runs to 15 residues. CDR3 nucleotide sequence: TGTGCCAGCAGCCACCGAGGGACAGTGATACCCGAAGCTTTCTTT. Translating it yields CASSHRGTVIPEAFF.

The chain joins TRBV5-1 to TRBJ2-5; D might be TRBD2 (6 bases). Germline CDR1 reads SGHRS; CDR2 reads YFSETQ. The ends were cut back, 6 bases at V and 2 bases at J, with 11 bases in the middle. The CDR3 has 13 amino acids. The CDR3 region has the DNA TGCGCCAGCACTCGGGACTCTCAAGAGACCCAGTACTTC. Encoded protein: CASTRDSQETQYF.

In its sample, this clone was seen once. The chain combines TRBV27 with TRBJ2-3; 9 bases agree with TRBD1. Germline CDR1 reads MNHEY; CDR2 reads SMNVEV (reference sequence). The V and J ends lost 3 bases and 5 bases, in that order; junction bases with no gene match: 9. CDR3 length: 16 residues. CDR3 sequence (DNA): TGTGCCAGCAGTTTGTCACACAGGGGGCTTGGAGATACGCAGTATTTT. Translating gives CASSLSHRGLGDTQYF.

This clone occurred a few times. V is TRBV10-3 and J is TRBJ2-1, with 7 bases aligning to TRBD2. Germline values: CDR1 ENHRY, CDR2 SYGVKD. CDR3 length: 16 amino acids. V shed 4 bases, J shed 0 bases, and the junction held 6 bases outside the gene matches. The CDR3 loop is CAISGSGSSSYNEQFF. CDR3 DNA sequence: TGTGCCATCAGTGGTAGCGGGTCGAGCTCCTACAATGAGCAGTTCTTC.

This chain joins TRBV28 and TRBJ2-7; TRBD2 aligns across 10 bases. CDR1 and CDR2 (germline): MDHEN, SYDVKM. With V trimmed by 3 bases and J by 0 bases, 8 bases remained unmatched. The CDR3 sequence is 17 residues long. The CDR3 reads CASSFLGLAASSYEQYF. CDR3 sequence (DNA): TGTGCCAGCAGTTTCCTCGGACTAGCGGCAAGCTCCTACGAGCAGTACTTC.